This T cell receptor beta chain stems from a study of blood T cell repertoires in COVID-19. Profiled with immunoSEQ multiplex PCR; TCRdb holds only in-frame clones, not every one. Among fewer than 150,000 clones listed, approximately 84% were seen once. The germline V gene encodes CDR1 KGHSH and CDR2 LQKENI. V lost 5 bases, J lost 2 bases, and 6 bases stayed unmatched. This CDR3 is built from 15 residues. The clonotype was recovered from a woman between 18 and 29 years old who had been exposed to COVID-19. This chain joins TRBV18 and TRBJ2-7; 10 positions match TRBD1. The source material was PBMCs or T cells enriched from blood (not recorded which). CDR3 DNA: TGTGCCAGCTCAACAAAGGGACAGGGGACCTACGAGCAGTACTTC. This translates into CASSTKGQGTYEQYF.